This TCR beta chain was observed in a study of blood T cells in healthy people across ages. For the second PCR, which ran for about 6 to 12 cycles, a sample-barcoded 5' primer and a J-beta primer mix were used. One entry per CDR3 protein, called by TCRdb with MiXCR from the 5' RACE reads. The repertoire includes around 1.7 million distinct CDR3 sequences, about 28% of them detected once, and roughly 8% sits in the top ten. Sequenced sample: blood. The receptor comes from a woman in her twenties or thirties in good health.

The CDR3 loop is CASSELFEQYF. The CDR3 DNA sequence: TGTGCCAGCAGTGAACTCTTCGAGCAGTACTTC. J is TRBJ2-7 and V is TRBV2; D gene unclear. The V end was cut by 2 bases, the J end by 6 bases, with 5 bases between. CDR3 length: 11 residues. Looked up from germline, CDR1 is SNHLY and CDR2 is FYNNEI.